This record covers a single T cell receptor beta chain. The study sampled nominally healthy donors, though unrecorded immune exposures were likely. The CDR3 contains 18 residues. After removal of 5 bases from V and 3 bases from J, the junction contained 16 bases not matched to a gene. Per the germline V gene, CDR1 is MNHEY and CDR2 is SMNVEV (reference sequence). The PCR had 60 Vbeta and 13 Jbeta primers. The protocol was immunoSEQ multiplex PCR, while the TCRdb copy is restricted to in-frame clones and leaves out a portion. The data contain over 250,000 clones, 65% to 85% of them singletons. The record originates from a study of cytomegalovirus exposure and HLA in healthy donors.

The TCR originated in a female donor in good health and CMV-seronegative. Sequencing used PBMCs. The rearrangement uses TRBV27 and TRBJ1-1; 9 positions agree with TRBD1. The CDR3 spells CASSVRVSPGQGYTEAFF. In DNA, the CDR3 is TGTGCCAGCAGTGTACGGGTCAGCCCGGGACAGGGATACACTGAAGCTTTCTTT.